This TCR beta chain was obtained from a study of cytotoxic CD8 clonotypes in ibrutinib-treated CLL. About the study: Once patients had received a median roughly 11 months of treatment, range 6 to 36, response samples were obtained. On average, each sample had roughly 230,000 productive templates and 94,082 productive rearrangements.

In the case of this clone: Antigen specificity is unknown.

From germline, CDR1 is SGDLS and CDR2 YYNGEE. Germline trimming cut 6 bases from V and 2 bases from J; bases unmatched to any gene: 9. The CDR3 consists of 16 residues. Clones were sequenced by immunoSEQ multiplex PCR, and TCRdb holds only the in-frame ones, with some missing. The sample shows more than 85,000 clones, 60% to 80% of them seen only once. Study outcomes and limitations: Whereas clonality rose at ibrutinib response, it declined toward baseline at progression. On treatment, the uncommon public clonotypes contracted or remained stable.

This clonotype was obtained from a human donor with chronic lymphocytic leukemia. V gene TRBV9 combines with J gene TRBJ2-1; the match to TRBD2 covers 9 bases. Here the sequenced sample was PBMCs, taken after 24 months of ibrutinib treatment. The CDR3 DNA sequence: TGTGCCAGCACCCCCCTGGCTAGCGGGGCCTACAATGAGCAGTTCTTC. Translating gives CASTPLASGAYNEQFF. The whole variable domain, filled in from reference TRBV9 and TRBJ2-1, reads DSGVTQTPKHLITATGQRVTLRCSPRSGDLSVYWYQQSLDQGLQFLIQYYNGEERAKGNILERFSAQQFPDLHSELNLSSLELGDSALYFCASTPLASGAYNEQFFGPGTRLTVL.